The 24 T cell receptor beta chains below come from one sample, sequenced in a study of blood T cell repertoires in COVID-19. Only in-frame clones appear in the TCRdb table, and some are missing; sequencing was by immunoSEQ multiplex PCR. The top ten clones hold around 4.8% of a sample with about 36,000 clones, over 75% of them seen once. What was sequenced was peripheral blood. Receptors were obtained from a human donor in a cohort sampled during active COVID-19.

The rearrangement uses TRBV28 and TRBJ2-5; tentative D call: TRBD1 (5 bases). Germline V gene lookup returns CDR1 MDHEN and CDR2 SYDVKM. The CDR3 sequence is 16 residues long. V shed 0 bases and J shed 2 bases, with 13 bases lying between them. CDR3 loop: CASSLWAGSGQETQYF. The DNA of the CDR3 is TGTGCCAGCAGTTTATGGGCAGGGTCAGGGCAAGAGACCCAGTACTTC.

This clone was observed a single time. The chain combines TRBV4-3 with TRBJ2-7; the match to TRBD1 covers 7 bases. The J segment lost 3 bases and the V segment lost 0 bases, leaving 14 bases of the junction unmatched. In germline, CDR1 is LGHNA, CDR2 YSLEER. The CDR3 has 18 residues. Here the CDR3 DNA reads TGCGCCAGCAGCCAAGATCGGGTTGGGACAGCGACCCTCTACGAGCAGTACTTC. It codes for CASSQDRVGTATLYEQYF.

This chain links TRBV5-5 with TRBJ1-3; TRBD1 matches 7 bases. V shed 1 base, J shed 4 bases, and the junction held 11 bases outside the gene matches. The CDR3 length is 17 residues. Germline loops: CDR1 SGHKS, CDR2 YYEKEE (reference sequence). The chain's CDR3 is CASSLTPYQGVGNTIYF. The CDR3 DNA follows: TGTGCCAGCAGCTTGACACCCTACCAGGGGGTAGGAAACACCATATATTTT.

The V gene is TRBV6-5, the J gene TRBJ1-2, with TRBD1 matching 9 bases. V gave up 7 bases and J gave up 4 bases; unmatched junction bases: 7. This CDR3 comprises 14 residues. Germline V lookup: CDR1 MNHEY, CDR2 SVGAGI. Here the CDR3 reads CASTNPGQGYGYTF. The CDR3, as DNA: TGTGCCAGCACAAACCCGGGACAGGGCTATGGCTACACCTTC.

V usage is TRBV6-1 and J usage is TRBJ1-2, with D possibly TRBD1 on 5 matching bases. Trimming removed 3 bases from V and 4 bases from J, with 6 bases in between. This CDR3 has 12 residues. Germline CDR1 is MNHNS and CDR2 is SASEGT. The CDR3 sequence is CASSDRVYGYTF. CDR3 nucleotide sequence: TGTGCCAGCAGTGACAGGGTCTATGGCTACACCTTC.

This clone turned up a few times. This sample also contains other DNA sequences that code for the same CDR3. This chain connects TRBV7-9 to TRBJ1-4, with unresolved D. V lost 4 bases, J lost 0 bases, and 6 bases lay in between. CDR3 size: 14 residues. Germline loops: CDR1 SEHNR, CDR2 FQNEAQ (reference sequence). CDR3 region: CASSSSATNEKLFF. CDR3 coding DNA: TGTGCCAGCAGCTCTAGTGCAACTAATGAAAAACTGTTTTTT.

The rearrangement joins TRBV7-8 to TRBJ2-3; 8 nucleotides line up with TRBD2. J gave up 6 bases and V 7 bases, and 12 bases lay outside the gene matches. Germline-derived CDR1 and CDR2 are SGHVS and FQNEAQ. The CDR3 runs to 15 residues. This CDR3 is CASNGGGLGRDTQYF. In DNA form, the CDR3 reads TGTGCCAGCAACGGAGGGGGACTAGGTCGCGATACGCAGTATTTT.

The chain joins TRBV28 to TRBJ2-7, with 10 bases lining up with TRBD1. Trimming at V came to 5 bases and at J to 3 bases, leaving 4 bases not matched to a gene. Germline V lookup: CDR1 MDHEN, CDR2 SYDVKM. The CDR3 is 14 amino acids. The CDR3 protein is CASSLTGGVYEQYF. In DNA, the CDR3 is TGTGCCAGCAGTCTGACAGGGGGCGTCTACGAGCAGTACTTC.

This chain uses TRBV10-3 with TRBJ2-5; 8 nucleotides align to TRBD1. The CDR3 contains 16 residues. With 0 bases clipped from V and 5 bases from J, the junction kept 8 bases outside the gene matches. Germline V gives CDR1 ENHRY, CDR2 SYGVKD. The CDR3 reads CAISESIVRGRETQYF. CDR3 sequence (DNA): TGTGCCATCAGTGAGTCGATAGTCAGGGGGCGTGAGACCCAGTACTTC.

The chain joins TRBV9 to TRBJ1-6, with D unclear. This CDR3 contains 14 residues. The germline V gene has CDR1 SGDLS and CDR2 YYNGEE. Trimming took 0 bases from V and 7 from J, leaving 8 bases between them. The CDR3: CASSVEQPNSPLHF. The CDR3 DNA follows: TGTGCCAGCAGCGTAGAACAACCGAATTCACCCCTCCACTTT.

The V and J genes are TRBV9 and TRBJ2-1; 12 bases match TRBD2. With 0 bases clipped from V and 6 bases from J, the junction kept 16 bases outside the gene matches. Per the germline V gene, CDR1 is SGDLS and CDR2 is YYNGEE. The CDR3 has 20 amino acids. The CDR3 sequence is CASSVAWETSGRSAGNEQFF. CDR3 DNA: TGTGCCAGCAGCGTAGCGTGGGAGACTAGCGGGAGATCCGCCGGCAATGAGCAGTTCTTC.

The V call is TRBV3-1 (or the pseudogene TRBV3-2), the J call TRBJ2-7; D might be TRBD1 (6 bases). Per the germline V gene, CDR1 is LGHDT and CDR2 is YNNKEL (reference sequence). V was trimmed by 4 bases and J by 0 bases, leaving 16 bases between them. The CDR3 runs 16 residues. The CDR3 spells CASSRRGDISSYEQYF. In DNA, the CDR3 is TGTGCCAGCAGCCGTCGAGGGGACATAAGCTCCTACGAGCAGTACTTC.

The gene calls are TRBV18 and TRBJ2-2; a weak D match, TRBD2 (7 bases). With 3 bases removed from V and 1 base from J, the gap between germline ends came to 12 bases. The CDR3 sequence is 16 residues long. CDR1 and CDR2 (germline): KGHSH, LQKENI. The CDR3 spells CASSPRGAMNTGELFF. The CDR3 DNA reads as TGTGCCAGCTCACCCCGGGGGGCGATGAACACCGGGGAGCTGTTTTTT.

The gene calls are TRBV30 and TRBJ1-2, with D possibly being TRBD1 (6 bases). V was cut by 3 bases and J by 4 bases, with 21 bases left in between. CDR1 GTSNPN and CDR2 SVGIG come from the germline V gene (reference sequence). This CDR3 has 16 amino acids. The CDR3 region is CAWRRQGQWESYGYTF. The CDR3 nucleotides read TGTGCCTGGAGAAGGCAGGGGCAGTGGGAGAGCTATGGCTACACCTTC.

This rearrangement joins TRBV10-3 to TRBJ2-7, with a weak D call TRBD2 (5 bases). The V and J ends lost 5 bases and 3 bases respectively, with 11 bases between them. This CDR3 region has 13 residues. CDR1 is ENHRY and CDR2 is SYGVKD in the germline V gene. The CDR3 loop reads CAISPRGYYEQYF. The CDR3 DNA reads TGTGCCATCAGTCCCCGGGGATACTACGAGCAGTACTTC.

The chain is built from TRBV7-9 and TRBJ1-2, with D perhaps matching TRBD1 (5 bases). V was pared by 5 bases and J by 3 bases, with 10 bases between. This CDR3 is built from 13 residues. CDR1 SEHNR and CDR2 FQNEAQ come from the germline V gene (reference sequence). The CDR3 reads CASSGGADYGYTF. DNA for the CDR3: TGTGCCAGCAGCGGAGGGGCTGACTATGGCTACACCTTC.

The rearrangement joins TRBV28 to TRBJ1-3; TRBD1 might be the D (6 bases). The germline CDR1 and CDR2 sequences are MDHEN and SYDVKM. This CDR3 has 15 residues. Deletions cut 2 bases from V and 15 bases from J, with 23 bases between. Here the CDR3 reads CASSLRPPGQGRPYF. The CDR3 region has the DNA TGTGCCAGCAGTTTACGACCGCCGGGACAAGGCCGCCCATATTTT. The full variable domain, rest sourced from reference TRBV28 and TRBJ1-3, is DVKVTQSSRYLVKRTGEKVFLECVQDMDHENMFWYRQDPGLGLRLIYFSYDVKMKEKGDIPEGYSVSREKKERFSLILESASTNQTSMYLCASSLRPPGQGRPYFGEGSWLTVV.

This rearrangement joins TRBV6-2 or TRBV6-3 to TRBJ2-7, with TRBD1 matching over 9 bases. There are 13 residues in the CDR3. V trimming: 6 bases; J trimming: 5 bases; junction bases outside the gene matches: 5. Per germline, CDR1 MNHEY and CDR2 SVGEGT. CDR3 protein: CASSRTGVNEQYF. The CDR3 DNA sequence: TGTGCCAGCAGCAGGACAGGGGTTAACGAGCAGTACTTC.

V gene TRBV6-2 or TRBV6-3 combines with J gene TRBJ2-7, with D tentatively TRBD1 (6 bases). Germline V gene lookup returns CDR1 MNHEY and CDR2 SVGEGT. V was trimmed by 5 bases and J by 2 bases, leaving 13 bases between them. This CDR3 comprises 14 residues. The CDR3 region has the DNA TGTGCCAGCAGTGGCGGACAGTCCCCCTACGAGCAGTACTTC. It encodes CASSGGQSPYEQYF.

The chain has TRBV11-2 and TRBJ1-4; D gene uncertain. CDR1 and CDR2 from the germline V gene are SGHAT and FQNNGV. V was clipped by 5 bases and J by 7 bases, with 11 bases between them. CDR3 length: 13 amino acids. CDR3 nucleotide sequence: TGTGCCAGCAGCCCCCGACGGGTTGAAAAACTGTTTTTT. This translates into CASSPRRVEKLFF.

Worth noting for this clone: The sample contains more than one DNA sequence encoding this CDR3. CDR3 in amino acids: CAWSVQGGTDTQYF. The CDR3 DNA reads as TGTGCCTGGAGTGTACAGGGGGGCACAGATACGCAGTATTTT. V gene TRBV30 combines with J gene TRBJ2-3, with 8 nucleotides matching TRBD1. J was trimmed by 1 base and V by 0 bases; bases with no gene match: 0. The V gene's germline CDR1 is GTSNPN and CDR2 SVGIG (reference sequence). There are 14 residues in the CDR3.

The CDR3 DNA reads TGTGCCAGCAGCCAAGATTTGAGGGACACTGAAGCTTTCTTT. Protein sequence: CASSQDLRDTEAFF. This rearrangement joins TRBV3-1 (or the pseudogene TRBV3-2) to TRBJ1-1; D is unclear. This CDR3 comprises 14 residues. V gave up 0 bases and J gave up 3 bases, with 8 bases separating them. Germline V gene lookup returns CDR1 LGHDT and CDR2 YNNKEL (reference sequence).

This clone was recorded once. The chain is built from TRBV7-9 and TRBJ1-4; the match to TRBD1 covers 10 bases. The V gene's germline CDR1 is SEHNR and CDR2 FQNEAQ (reference sequence). Trimming at V came to 6 bases and at J to 8 bases, leaving 6 bases not matched to a gene. This CDR3 has 14 amino acids. The CDR3 DNA reads TGTGCCAGCAGATCCGGGACAGGGGTCGAAAAACTGTTTTTT. Its protein product is CASRSGTGVEKLFF.

The chain joins TRBV2 to TRBJ2-6, with D perhaps TRBD1 (6 bases). The CDR3 totals 16 residues. The ends were cut back, 8 bases at V and 0 bases at J, with 14 bases in the middle. Germline values: CDR1 SNHLY, CDR2 FYNNEI. CDR3 residues: CASSRQGSSGANVLTF. The CDR3 coding sequence is TGTGCCAGCTCGAGGCAGGGGAGCTCTGGGGCCAACGTCCTGACTTTC.